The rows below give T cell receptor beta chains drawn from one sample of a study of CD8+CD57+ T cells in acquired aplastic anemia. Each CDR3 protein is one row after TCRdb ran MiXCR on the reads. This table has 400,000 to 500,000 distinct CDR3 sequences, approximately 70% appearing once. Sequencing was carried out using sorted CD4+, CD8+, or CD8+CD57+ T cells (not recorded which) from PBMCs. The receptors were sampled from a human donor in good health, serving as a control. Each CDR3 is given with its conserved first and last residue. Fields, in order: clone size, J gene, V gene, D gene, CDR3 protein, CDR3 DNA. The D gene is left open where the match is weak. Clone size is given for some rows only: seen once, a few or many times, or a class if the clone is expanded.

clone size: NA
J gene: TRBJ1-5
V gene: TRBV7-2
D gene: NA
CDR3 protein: CASSFLREQFFHF
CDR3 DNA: TGTGCCAGCAGCTTTCTGAGAGAGCAGTTCTTCCATTTT

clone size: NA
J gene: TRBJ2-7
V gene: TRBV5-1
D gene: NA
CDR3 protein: CASRGDGDSPEQYF
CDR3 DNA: TGCGCCAGCAGAGGGGACGGCGATTCACCCGAGCAGTACTTC

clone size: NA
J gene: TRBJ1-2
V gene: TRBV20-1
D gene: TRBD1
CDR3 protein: CSASVPGGYDTF
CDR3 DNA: TGCAGTGCTAGCGTCCCAGGGGGCTACGACACCTTC

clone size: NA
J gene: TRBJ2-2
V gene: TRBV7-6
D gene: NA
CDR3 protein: CASSEGRGGGYGYTFF
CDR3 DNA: TGTGCCAGCAGTGAAGGCCGTGGGGGAGGTTATGGCTACACGTTTTTT

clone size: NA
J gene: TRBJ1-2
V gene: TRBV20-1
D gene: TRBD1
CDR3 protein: CSASGGGTEDGYTF
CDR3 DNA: TGCAGTGCATCAGGGGGGGGCACTGAAGATGGCTACACCTTC

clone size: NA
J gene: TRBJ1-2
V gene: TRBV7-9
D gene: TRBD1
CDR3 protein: CASSEAGTDYGYTF
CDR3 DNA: TGTGCCAGCAGCGAAGCCGGGACAGACTATGGCTACACCTTC

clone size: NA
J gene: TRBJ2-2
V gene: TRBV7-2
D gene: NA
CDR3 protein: CASRFSGLSSYEQF
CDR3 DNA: TGTGCCAGCAGGTTCTCAGGACTGAGCTCCTACGAGCAGTTT

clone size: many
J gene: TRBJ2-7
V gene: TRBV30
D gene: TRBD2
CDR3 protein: CASSRGGVTFQQYF
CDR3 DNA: TGTGCCTCGAGCCGGGGGGGTGTTACGTTTCAGCAGTACTTC

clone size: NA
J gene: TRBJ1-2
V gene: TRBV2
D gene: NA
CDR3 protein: CASSGGNYGYTF
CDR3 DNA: TGTGCCAGCAGCGGGGGTAACTATGGCTACACCTTC

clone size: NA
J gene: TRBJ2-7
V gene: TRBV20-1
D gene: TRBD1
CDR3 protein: CSASQDRGSSYEQYF
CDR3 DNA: TGCAGTGCCAGCCAGGACAGGGGAAGCTCCTACGAGCAGTACTTC

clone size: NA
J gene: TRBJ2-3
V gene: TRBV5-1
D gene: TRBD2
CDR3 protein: CASSQGLAGYTDTQYF
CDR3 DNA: TGCGCCAGCAGCCAAGGGCTAGCGGGGTACACAGATACGCAGTATTTT

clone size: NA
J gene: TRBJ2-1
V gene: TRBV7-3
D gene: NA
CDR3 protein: CASSSTDRAGGGEQFF
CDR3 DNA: TGTGCCAGCAGCTCGACGGACAGGGCAGGCGGGGGTGAGCAGTTCTTC

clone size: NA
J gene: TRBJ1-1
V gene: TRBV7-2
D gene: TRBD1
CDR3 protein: CASSLVPRGTEAFF
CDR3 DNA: TGTGCCAGCAGCTTGGTCCCCAGGGGGACTGAAGCTTTCTTT

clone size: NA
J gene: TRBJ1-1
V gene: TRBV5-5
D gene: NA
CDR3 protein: CASSLSAADF
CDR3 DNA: TGTGCCAGCAGCTTAAGCGCCGCAGATTTT

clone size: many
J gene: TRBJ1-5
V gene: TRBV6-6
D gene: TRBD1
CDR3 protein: CASSGTGTSNQPQHF
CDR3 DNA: TGTGCCAGCAGTGGGACAGGGACGAGCAATCAGCCCCAGCATTTT

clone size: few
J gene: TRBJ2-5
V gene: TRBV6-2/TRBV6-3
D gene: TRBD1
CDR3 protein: CASTLRQGRNQETQYF
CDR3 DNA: TGTGCCAGCACCCTCCGACAGGGCCGAAACCAAGAGACCCAGTACTTC

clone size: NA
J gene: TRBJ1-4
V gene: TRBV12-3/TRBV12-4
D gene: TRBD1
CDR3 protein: CASSLAPGQGGEKLFF
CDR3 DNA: TGTGCCAGCAGTCTAGCCCCGGGACAGGGGGGTGAAAAACTGTTTTTT

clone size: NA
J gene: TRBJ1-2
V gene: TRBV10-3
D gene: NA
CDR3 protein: CAISESGGISGYGYTF
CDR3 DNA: TGTGCCATCAGTGAGTCGGGAGGTATAAGCGGCTATGGCTACACCTTC

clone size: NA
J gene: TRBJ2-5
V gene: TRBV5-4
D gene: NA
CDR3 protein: CASSLTVTGQYF
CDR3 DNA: TGTGCCAGCAGCCTGACAGTAACGGGCCAGTACTTC

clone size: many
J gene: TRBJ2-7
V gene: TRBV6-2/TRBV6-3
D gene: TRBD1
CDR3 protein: CASSYRQGITYEQYF
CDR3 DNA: TGTGCCAGCAGTTACCGACAGGGGATCACCTACGAGCAGTACTTC

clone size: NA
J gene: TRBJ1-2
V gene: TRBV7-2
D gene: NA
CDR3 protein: CASSLARAGPSYGYTF
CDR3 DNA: TGTGCCAGCAGCTTAGCGCGGGCAGGGCCTAGCTATGGCTACACCTTC

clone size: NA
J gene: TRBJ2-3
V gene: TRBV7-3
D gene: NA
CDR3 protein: CASSSSAPGEDTQYF
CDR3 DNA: TGCGCCAGCAGCTCGTCCGCCCCGGGCGAAGATACGCAGTATTTT

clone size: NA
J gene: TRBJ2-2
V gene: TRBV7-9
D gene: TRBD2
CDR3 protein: CASTTTGGNTAQLFF
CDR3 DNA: TGTGCCAGCACGACGACCGGGGGGAATACCGCGCAGCTGTTTTTC

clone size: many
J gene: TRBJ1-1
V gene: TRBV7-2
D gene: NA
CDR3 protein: CASSPGLFLRTEAFF
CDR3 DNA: TGTGCCAGCAGCCCAGGACTGTTCCTACGCACTGAAGCTTTCTTT

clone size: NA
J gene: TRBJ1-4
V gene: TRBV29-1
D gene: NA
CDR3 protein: CSVGGRLNEELFF
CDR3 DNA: TGCAGCGTTGGCGGTAGACTTAATGAAGAACTGTTTTTT

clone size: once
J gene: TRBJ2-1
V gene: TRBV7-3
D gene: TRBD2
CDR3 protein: CASSVTSGEQLF
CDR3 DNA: TGTGCTAGCAGTGTTACTAGCGGTGAGCAGTTGTTC

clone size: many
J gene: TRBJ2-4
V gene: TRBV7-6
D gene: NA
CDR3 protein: CASSLDPKSIQYF
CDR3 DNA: TGTGCCAGCAGCTTAGACCCCAAGAGCATTCAGTACTTC

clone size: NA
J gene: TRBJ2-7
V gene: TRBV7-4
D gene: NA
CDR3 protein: CASSLGRRPLGIHYF
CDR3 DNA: TGTGCCAGCAGCTTAGGGCGACGGCCGCTAGGGATTCACTACTTC

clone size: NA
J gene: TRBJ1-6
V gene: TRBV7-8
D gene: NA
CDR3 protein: CASSRNIAGAASYF
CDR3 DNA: TGTGCCAGCAGCCGTAATATAGCGGGGGCTGCCTCCTACTTT

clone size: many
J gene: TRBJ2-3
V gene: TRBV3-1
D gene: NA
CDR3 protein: CASSPRPDTQYF
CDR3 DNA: TGTGCCAGCAGCCCCCGCCCAGATACGCAGTATTTT

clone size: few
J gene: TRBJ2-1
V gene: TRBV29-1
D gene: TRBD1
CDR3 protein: CSVGGTERNNEQFF
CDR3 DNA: TGCAGCGTTGGAGGGACAGAGCGTAACAATGAGCAGTTCTTC

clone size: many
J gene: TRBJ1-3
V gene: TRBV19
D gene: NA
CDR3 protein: CASSSRDLSGNTIYF
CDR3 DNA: TGTGCCAGTAGTAGCCGGGACCTCTCTGGAAACACCATATATTTT

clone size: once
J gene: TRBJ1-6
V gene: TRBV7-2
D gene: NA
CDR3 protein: CASSLRRENFLLHF
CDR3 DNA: TGTGCCAGCAGCTTACGCAGGGAGAATTTCCTCCTACACTTT

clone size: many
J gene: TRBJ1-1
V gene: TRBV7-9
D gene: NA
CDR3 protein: CASSLEDTRTEAFF
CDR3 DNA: TGTGCCAGCAGCTTAGAGGACACGAGGACTGAAGCTTTCTTT

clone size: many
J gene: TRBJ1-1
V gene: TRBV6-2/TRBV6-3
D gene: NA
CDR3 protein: CASSYLVPNTEAFF
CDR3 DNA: TGTGCCAGCAGTTACTTGGTTCCGAACACTGAAGCTTTCTTT